Listed below are T cell receptor beta chains from one sample, sequenced in a study of T cell responses to AZD1222 COVID-19 vaccine. Some clones are missing from TCRdb's copy, which holds only in-frame ones; the method was immunoSEQ multiplex PCR. The repertoire holds 100,000 or so clones, about 94% seen once, with more than 2% in the top ten. Sequences were derived from peripheral blood, sampled on day 0 of AZD1222 vaccination. These receptors came from an adult in good health. Both conserved end residues are part of each CDR3. The D gene is left open where the match is weak. Rows give clone size only sometimes, using once, few, many, or a class for an expanded clone.

D	size	J	length	V	DNA	CDR3
TRBD1	.	TRBJ2-6	19	TRBV7-9	TGTGCCAGCAGCTTTCGGTGGGCAGGGGGCTTCTCTGGGGCCAACGTCCTGACTTTC	CASSFRWAGGFSGANVLTF
.	.	TRBJ2-5	12	TRBV29-1	TGCAGCGTTGTTTGCGACGAAGAGACCCAGTACTTC	CSVVCDEETQYF
.	.	TRBJ1-2	14	TRBV7-2	TGTGCCAGCAGCTTAGCGCCGAGCGTCTATGGCTACACCTTC	CASSLAPSVYGYTF
.	.	TRBJ2-4	14	TRBV9	TGTGCCAGCAGCGTTCATCCAGGGGAAAACATTCAGTACTTC	CASSVHPGENIQYF
.	.	TRBJ1-6	14	TRBV19	TGTGCCAGTACCTCCGGAGGTGGACGGTCACCCCTCCACTTT	CASTSGGGRSPLHF
.	.	TRBJ1-3	17	TRBV7-9	TGTGCCAGCAACCCTACCCAGCAAGAAAACTCTGGAAACACCATATATTTT	CASNPTQQENSGNTIYF
.	.	TRBJ2-7	14	TRBV5-4	TGTGCCAGCAGCTTGGGGCTAGAACCGGTCGAGCAGTACTTC	CASSLGLEPVEQYF
TRBD1	.	TRBJ2-1	15	TRBV4-2	TGTGCCAGCAGCCCCGACAGGGGGGGGTACAATGAGCAGTTCTTC	CASSPDRGGYNEQFF
TRBD1	.	TRBJ1-4	16	TRBV7-9	TGTGCCAGCACCAAATTAACCGGGACAGGGAACGAAAAACTGTTTTTT	CASTKLTGTGNEKLFF
.	.	TRBJ2-5	14	TRBV3-1/TRBV3-2	TGTGCCAGCAGCCGATACAGGGATCAAGAGACCCAGTACTTC	CASSRYRDQETQYF
TRBD1	.	TRBJ1-2	17	TRBV19	TGTGCCAGTAGCACCGGGACAGGGGGCGTCGCGAACTATGGCTACACCTTC	CASSTGTGGVANYGYTF
.	.	TRBJ2-2	12	TRBV7-9	TGTGCCAGCAGCCCAAACACCGGGGAGCTGTTTTTT	CASSPNTGELFF
.	few	TRBJ2-7	11	TRBV28	TGTGCCAGCAGTTACAACAGCGAGCAGTACTTC	CASSYNSEQYF
.	.	TRBJ1-3	16	TRBV23-1	TGCGCCAGCAGTCAATCCGTACCGAGCTCTGGAAACACCATATATTTT	CASSQSVPSSGNTIYF
TRBD2	.	TRBJ2-3	18	TRBV7-2	TGTGCCAGCACCATCGAGGCCCAGGGCGGGGGACTACAAGATACGCAGTATTTT	CASTIEAQGGGLQDTQYF
TRBD1	.	TRBJ2-7	15	TRBV27	TGTGCCAGCAGTTCAGCCGGGACAGGGGGTTACGAGCAGTACTTC	CASSSAGTGGYEQYF
TRBD2	.	TRBJ2-3	14	TRBV7-6	TGTGCCAGCAGCTTGGGGACTAGTGGAGATACGCAGTATTTT	CASSLGTSGDTQYF
.	.	TRBJ2-7	18	TRBV7-9	TGTGCCAGCAGCTTAGATCGCTCCTTCGGCAGGGGAGCCTACGAGCAGTACTTC	CASSLDRSFGRGAYEQYF
.	.	TRBJ1-6	14	TRBV1	TGCACCAGCAGCCAACCACCCCCGTATTCACCCCTCCACTTT	CTSSQPPPYSPLHF
.	.	TRBJ2-1	17	TRBV24-1	TGTGCCACCAGTGACCCTCTTAGCACGGGGAAAGTCAATGAGCAGTTCTTC	CATSDPLSTGKVNEQFF
TRBD2	.	TRBJ2-1	15	TRBV10-1	TGCGCCAGCAGCCCCGGGACTAGCGACCTCAATGAGCAGTTCTTC	CASSPGTSDLNEQFF
TRBD1	.	TRBJ1-1	19	TRBV4-1	TGCGCCAGCAGCCAAACAGGGGGAGTGGGTTTTTTCGCGAACACTGAAGCTTTCTTT	CASSQTGGVGFFANTEAFF
TRBD1	.	TRBJ2-7	18	TRBV4-1	TGCGCCAGCAGCCGCTTCCTCCCATTACAGGGGGAAGGGCACGAGCAGTACTTC	CASSRFLPLQGEGHEQYF
.	.	TRBJ1-1	16	TRBV6-2/TRBV6-3	TGTGCCAGCAGCCCTACAGAGGGGTTGAGGACGACTGAAGCTTTCTTT	CASSPTEGLRTTEAFF
.	once	TRBJ1-4	13	TRBV18	TGTGCCAGCTCACAGGGGGTGCAAGAAAAACTGTTTTTT	CASSQGVQEKLFF
.	once	TRBJ1-1	13	TRBV7-3	TGTGCCAGCAGCTCCCCGGGGGGGCTTGAAGCTTTCTTT	CASSSPGGLEAFF
.	.	TRBJ2-7	14	TRBV28	TGTGCCAGCAGTTTAGCTGGTGGTGGCTACGAGCAGTACTTC	CASSLAGGGYEQYF
.	.	TRBJ1-1	14	TRBV7-2	TGTGCCAGCAGCCCCGACAGATTGAACACTGAAGCTTTCTTT	CASSPDRLNTEAFF
TRBD1	.	TRBJ1-6	15	TRBV19	TGTGCCAGTAGTACCGGGACAGGGATCCGCTCACCCCTCCACTTT	CASSTGTGIRSPLHF
TRBD2	.	TRBJ2-1	14	TRBV6-4	TGTGCCAGCAGTGAGCTAGCGGAGTTAAATGAGCAGTTCTTC	CASSELAELNEQFF